The TCR beta chain described here comes from a study of T cell repertoires in cytomegalovirus infection. Across the study: CMV epitopes, recently identified HLA-C-restricted and well-studied HLA-B-restricted, were used. Study observations and caveats: Ex vivo responses were dominated by HLA-C-restricted CMV-specific TCR beta clonotypes.

Germline V gene sequence: CDR1 SGHAT, CDR2 FQDESV (reference sequence). V lost 2 bases to trimming and J lost 6 bases; unmatched junction nucleotides: 9. This CDR3 has 16 amino acids. TCRdb redid the calling of the reads with MiXCR, one entry per CDR3 protein. The sample has hundreds of thousands of distinct CDR3 sequences, roughly 33% seen once; the top ten hold 15% to 20%. With regard to this clonotype: No antigen is known for it.

The J gene is TRBJ2-1, the V gene TRBV11-1; 8 nucleotides agree with TRBD1. The material sequenced was cultured PBMCs, taken from culture after CMV antigen stimulation. This sequence originates from a human donor in good health (CMV status not recorded). Some clones in this sample may be carry-over from other donors' samples. In DNA, the CDR3 is TGTGCCAGCAGCTTACTAGGGCCAGGGGGCTTCAATGAGCAGTTCTTC. Encoded protein: CASSLLGPGGFNEQFF.